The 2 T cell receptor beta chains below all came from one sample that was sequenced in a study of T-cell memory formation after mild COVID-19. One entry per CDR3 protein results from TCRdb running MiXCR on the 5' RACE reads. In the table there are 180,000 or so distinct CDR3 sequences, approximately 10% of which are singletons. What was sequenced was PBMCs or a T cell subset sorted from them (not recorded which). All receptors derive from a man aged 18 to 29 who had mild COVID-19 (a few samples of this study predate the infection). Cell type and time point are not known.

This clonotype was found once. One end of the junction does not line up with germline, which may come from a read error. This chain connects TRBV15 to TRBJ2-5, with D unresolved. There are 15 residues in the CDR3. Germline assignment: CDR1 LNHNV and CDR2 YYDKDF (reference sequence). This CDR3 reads CATSRGSYVQETQCF. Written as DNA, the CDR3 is TGTGCCACCAGCAGAGGGTCGTACGTCCAAGAGACCCAGTGCTTC.

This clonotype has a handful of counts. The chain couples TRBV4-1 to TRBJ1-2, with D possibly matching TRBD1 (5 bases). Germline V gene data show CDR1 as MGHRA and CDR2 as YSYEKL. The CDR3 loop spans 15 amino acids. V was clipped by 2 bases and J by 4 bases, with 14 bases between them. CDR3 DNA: TGCGCCAGCAGCCAATTGGCGGGGGTTGGCTATGGCTACACCTTC. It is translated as CASSQLAGVGYGYTF.